The 7 T cell receptor beta chains presented below share a single source sample, sequenced in a study of CD8+ T cells in alopecia areata. Treatment described: oral pan-JAK inhibitor, 5-10 mg twice daily. Isolated RNA was reverse transcribed into cDNA used as the sequencing template. Assay: immunoSEQ multiplex PCR; the TCRdb copy retains only in-frame clones and omits some. Of under 250,000 clones in the sample, under 70% were seen once. This specimen consisted of CD4+ T cells sorted from blood, obtained at approximately week 44, from a patient treated with tofacitinib. The receptors shown here come from a human donor with alopecia areata.

The chain joins TRBV5-1 to TRBJ2-3, with D possibly TRBD1 on 7 matching bases. Germline CDR1 is SGHRS and CDR2 is YFSETQ. The CDR3 is made up of 15 amino acids. V was shortened by 1 base and J by 6 bases, with 15 bases between the two germline ends. In DNA, the CDR3 is TGCGCCAGCAGCTTGCGGGGGACCAGGGGGGATACGCAGTATTTT. Encoded protein: CASSLRGTRGDTQYF.

This chain uses TRBV25-1 with TRBJ1-2; a weak D match, TRBD1 (5 bases). Germline CDR1 is MGHDK and CDR2 is SYGVNS. CDR3 length: 15 amino acids. Deletions cut 3 bases from V and 5 bases from J, with 16 bases between. The CDR3 sequence is CASSDAGVLEYGYTF. CDR3 DNA: TGTGCCAGCAGTGATGCGGGGGTTCTCGAGTATGGCTACACCTTC.

The chain links TRBV30 to TRBJ1-1, with D perhaps TRBD1 (6 bases). This CDR3 has 13 amino acids. From germline, CDR1 is GTSNPN and CDR2 SVGIG (reference sequence). Deletions cut 3 bases from V and 2 bases from J, with 10 bases between. CDR3 DNA: TGTGCCTGGAGGGACAGCTTTAACACTGAAGCTTTCTTT. It encodes CAWRDSFNTEAFF.

This clone was observed a handful of times. V usage is TRBV7-2 and J usage is TRBJ1-2; D remains unclear. The V gene's germline CDR1 is SGHTA and CDR2 FQGNSA. The ends were cut back, 5 bases at V and 4 bases at J, with 8 bases in the middle. CDR3 length: 12 residues. The DNA of the CDR3 is TGTGCCAGCAGCCCATCTATCTATGGCTACACCTTC. It translates to CASSPSIYGYTF.

This rearrangement joins TRBV25-1 to TRBJ1-4, with D perhaps matching TRBD1 (5 bases). Germline V CDR1 and CDR2: MGHDK, SYGVNS. CDR3 length equals 12 residues. V gave up 7 bases and J gave up 7 bases, with 10 bases separating them. The CDR3: CASTEGIEKLFF. CDR3 sequence (DNA): TGTGCCAGCACCGAGGGGATTGAAAAACTGTTTTTT.

The rearrangement links TRBV14 to TRBJ2-2, with D perhaps matching TRBD1 or TRBD2 (5 bases each). This CDR3 comprises 14 residues. The germline CDR1 and CDR2 sequences are SGHDN and FVKESK. Trimming shortened V by 1 base and J by 3 bases, and 6 bases separated the two germline ends. The CDR3 DNA follows: TGTGCCAGCAGCCAAGGGGGGTACACCGGGGAGCTGTTTTTT. This encodes CASSQGGYTGELFF. The complete variable domain, with remaining parts taken from reference TRBV14 and TRBJ2-2, reads EAGVTQFPSHSVIEKGQTVTLRCDPISGHDNLYWYRRVMGKEIKFLLHFVKESKQDESGMPNNRFLAERTGGTYSTLKVQPAELEDSGVYFCASSQGGYTGELFFGEGSRLTVL.

This clone was recorded once. The V gene is TRBV29-1, the J gene TRBJ2-3; 7 bases agree with TRBD2. The V gene's germline CDR1 is SQVTM and CDR2 ANQGSEA. The CDR3 totals 13 residues. The trim removed 7 bases at V and 2 bases at J, leaving 6 bases unmatched. CDR3 DNA sequence: TGCAGCGCCCAAGCGGGGTTCACAGATACGCAGTATTTT. Its translation: CSAQAGFTDTQYF.